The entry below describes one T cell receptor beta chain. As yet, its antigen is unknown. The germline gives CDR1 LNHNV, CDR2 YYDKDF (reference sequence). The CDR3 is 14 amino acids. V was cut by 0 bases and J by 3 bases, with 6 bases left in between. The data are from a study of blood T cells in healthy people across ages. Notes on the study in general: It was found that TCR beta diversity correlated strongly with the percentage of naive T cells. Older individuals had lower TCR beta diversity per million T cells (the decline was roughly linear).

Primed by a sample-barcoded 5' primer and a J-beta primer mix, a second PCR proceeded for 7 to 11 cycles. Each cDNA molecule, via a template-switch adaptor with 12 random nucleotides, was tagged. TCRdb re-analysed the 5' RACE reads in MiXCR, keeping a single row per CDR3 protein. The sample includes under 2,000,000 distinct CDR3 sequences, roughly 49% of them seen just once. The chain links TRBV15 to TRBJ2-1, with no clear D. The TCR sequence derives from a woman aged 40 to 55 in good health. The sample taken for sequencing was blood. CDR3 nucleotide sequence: TGTGCCACCAGCAGAGAAAAGTTCTACAATGAGCAGTTCTTC. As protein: CATSREKFYNEQFF.